This record covers a single T cell receptor beta chain. Under the authors' procedure: Amplified reference gene primers provided the basis for estimating nucleated cell counts. The assay was immunoSEQ multiplex PCR, and TCRdb's table has in-frame clones only and misses some. V, J and clone size were drawn from that table, and D and trimming were deduced from the DNA. The sample records around 250,000 clones, about four fifths being singletons. These data come from a study of blood T cell repertoires in COVID-19. The wider study: Acute and convalescent COVID-19 specimens originated in the United States, Italy and Spain. T cells, B-cell-depleted T cells, or PBMCs provided the cDNA or gDNA that served as material.

Looked up from germline, CDR1 is SGDLS and CDR2 is YYNGEE. Unmatched junction bases numbered 13, after V lost 3 bases and J lost 4 bases. CDR3 length: 19 amino acids. This chain links TRBV9 with TRBJ2-5, with 15 bases aligning to TRBD2. The sequenced sample consisted of peripheral blood. The TCR was taken from a middle-aged man with active or convalescent COVID-19. The DNA of the CDR3 is TGTGCCAGCAGCGCTAGACCGGGACTAGCGGGGGGAAAGGGAGAGACCCAGTACTTC. Translating gives CASSARPGLAGGKGETQYF.